The rows below give T cell receptor beta chains drawn from one sample of a study of T cell responses to AZD1222 COVID-19 vaccine. TCRdb's copy holds only in-frame clones and misses some; the assay was immunoSEQ multiplex PCR. Of 120,000 or so clones listed, approximately 85% are singletons. This specimen was peripheral blood, taken on day 0 of AZD1222 vaccination. These receptors were obtained from an adult in good health. Both conserved end residues are part of each CDR3. The D gene is left open where the match is weak. Rows give clone size only sometimes, using once, few, many, or a class for an expanded clone.

clone size | J gene | D gene | V gene | CDR3 protein | CDR3 DNA
NA | TRBJ2-5 | NA | TRBV6-5 | CASSPQGRLRETQYF | TGTGCCAGCAGCCCACAGGGGAGGTTGAGGGAGACCCAGTACTTC
NA | TRBJ2-3 | NA | TRBV6-5 | CASKSGNTDTQYF | TGTGCCAGCAAGAGCGGAAACACAGATACGCAGTATTTT
NA | TRBJ2-2 | TRBD1 | TRBV30 | CAWGGDRGNTGELFF | TGTGCCTGGGGCGGAGACAGGGGCAACACCGGGGAGCTGTTTTTT
NA | TRBJ1-3 | TRBD1 | TRBV7-9 | CASSLLDRDGNTIYF | TGTGCCAGCAGCTTACTTGACAGGGACGGAAACACCATATATTTT
once | TRBJ2-7 | NA | TRBV6-1 | CASSERASYEQYF | TGTGCCAGCAGTGAAAGGGCGTCCTACGAGCAGTACTTC
NA | TRBJ1-1 | NA | TRBV14 | CASSQRGRNTEAFF | TGTGCCAGCAGCCAGAGGGGAAGGAACACTGAAGCTTTCTTT
NA | TRBJ2-1 | NA | TRBV11-3 | CASSSLRSSYNEQFF | TGTGCCAGCAGTTCCCTAAGAAGCTCCTACAATGAGCAGTTCTTC
NA | TRBJ1-2 | NA | TRBV29-1 | CSVGDRNYGYTF | TGCAGCGTTGGTGACAGGAACTATGGCTACACCTTC
NA | TRBJ2-7 | TRBD1 | TRBV27 | CASSPSTGVPFYEQYF | TGTGCCAGCAGTCCCTCAACAGGGGTCCCTTTTTACGAGCAGTACTTC
NA | TRBJ2-1 | NA | TRBV7-9 | CASRMGGLSSYNEQFF | TGTGCCAGCAGGATGGGGGGACTGAGCTCCTACAATGAGCAGTTCTTC
NA | TRBJ1-2 | TRBD1 | TRBV4-1 | CASSLRDRDYGYTF | TGCGCCAGCAGCCTCCGGGACAGGGACTATGGCTACACCTTC